This T cell receptor beta chain was observed in a study of cytomegalovirus exposure and HLA in healthy donors. The primer mix had 60 Vbeta and 13 Jbeta primers. Generated by immunoSEQ multiplex PCR, the TCRdb table keeps only in-frame clones and is missing some. The repertoire holds some 95,000 clones, 77% seen once, with about 5% in the top ten. Concerning this clone itself: The antigen is unknown.

Overall study findings and caveats: Reports described diagnosis of cytomegalovirus status by the classifier as highly specific and sensitive. The study reported that TCR beta sequences accurately predicted HLA-A and HLA-B alleles in most subjects.

CDR3 length equals 15 residues. Trimming cost V 4 bases and J 7 bases; bases outside gene matches: 10. Germline V gene sequence: CDR1 SGHRS, CDR2 YFSETQ. This sequence originates from a woman between 40 and 55 years old in good health and CMV-seronegative. This chain links TRBV5-1 with TRBJ2-1; 8 nucleotides agree with TRBD1. Sequences were obtained from PBMCs. The CDR3 loop reads CASSSGQGVGNEQFF. For the CDR3, the DNA is TGCGCCAGCAGCAGCGGACAGGGTGTGGGGAATGAGCAGTTCTTC.